This TCR beta chain emerged from a study of CD8+CD57+ T cells in acquired aplastic anemia. About the research overall: Quantities of DNA derived from sorted CD4+ and CD8+ cells averaged approximately 3 ug. Study-wide results and caveats: Significant differences in CD8+ Simpson's diversity were not observed between patients and controls.

This clonotype was seen a few times. Its target is unknown. TCR beta VDJ and CDR3 profiles were obtained from a genomic DNA template. MiXCR, run by TCRdb on the reads, gives a single entry per CDR3 protein. The repertoire holds roughly 240,000 distinct CDR3 sequences, approximately 45% seen once, with 6.5% to 10% in the top ten. The germline CDR1 and CDR2 sequences are MNHEY and SMNVEV (reference sequence). Trimming left V 4 bases short and J 3 bases short, with 10 bases between. The CDR3 is made up of 14 amino acids. All patients picked for sequencing had shown, by flow cytometry, an expansion of CD8+CD57+ cells. No therapy was given to patients before blood sampling.

Sequencing was performed on sorted CD4+, CD8+, or CD8+CD57+ T cells (not recorded which) from PBMCs. J is TRBJ1-5 and V is TRBV27; weak D call: TRBD1 (5 bases). The clonotype comes from a human donor with aplastic anemia. DNA for the CDR3: TGTGCCAGCAGTTGGGACGTCTCCAATCAGCCCCAGCATTTT. Translation: CASSWDVSNQPQHF.